This T cell receptor (beta chain) originates from a study of cytomegalovirus exposure and HLA in healthy donors. Study findings and constraints: Rare TCR sequences dominated, though some public TCRs recurred in many donors. Only CMV serostatus was available as immune exposure information. In a later analysis, a missense DCLRE1C variant was linked to TCR beta V- and J-gene trimming. From TCR beta sequences, most subjects' HLA-A and HLA-B alleles were reportedly predicted accurately.

Trimming left V 0 bases short and J 0 bases short, with 10 bases between. This CDR3 contains 15 residues. The germline V gene encodes CDR1 SGHDT and CDR2 YYEEEE. Vbeta (60) and Jbeta (13) primers were used in the PCR. Repertoires were generated with immunoSEQ multiplex PCR, while TCRdb's copy carries only in-frame clones and drops some. The sample lists some 210,000 clones, around 86% seen once, with 10% in the top ten. About this clone: Its antigen remains unknown.

The chain uses TRBV5-6 and TRBJ2-7, with D perhaps TRBD2 (5 bases). The sequence was obtained from a woman in her forties or fifties in good health and CMV-seropositive. The specimen sequenced was PBMCs. In nucleotides, the CDR3 is TGTGCCAGCAGCTTGGGCGGGTACAGCTCCTACGAGCAGTACTTC. Translated, it gives CASSLGGYSSYEQYF.